This TCR beta chain was identified during a study of Tregs in tolerant kidney transplant recipients. The study, taken as a whole, reports: The small number of patients limits these findings pending further validation. No direct test of biological reproducibility was done here. Tregs expanded with activated donor B cells seemed most donor-specific.

Germline V lookup: CDR1 GTSNPN, CDR2 SVGIG (reference sequence). The CDR3 extends over 12 amino acids. V lost 2 bases, J lost 3 bases, and 8 bases lay in between. Only a few counts were recorded for this clone. Its antigen is unknown. Other nucleotide sequences in the sample specify the same CDR3. Clones were sequenced by immunoSEQ multiplex PCR, and TCRdb holds only the in-frame ones, with some missing. The sample lists some 68,000 clones, about 83% occurring once. CD4+CD25+CD127- Tregs, CD4+CD25- non-Tregs, CD4 and CD8 cells were sorted. The source of this sequence is a human donor in good health. The chain joins TRBV30 to TRBJ2-7, with D possibly TRBD1 on 5 matching bases. The sequencing sample was made of CD4+ T cells from blood. The CDR3, as DNA: TGTGCCTGGAGTCGTAGGGGCTACGAGCAGTACTTC. It yields the protein CAWSRRGYEQYF.